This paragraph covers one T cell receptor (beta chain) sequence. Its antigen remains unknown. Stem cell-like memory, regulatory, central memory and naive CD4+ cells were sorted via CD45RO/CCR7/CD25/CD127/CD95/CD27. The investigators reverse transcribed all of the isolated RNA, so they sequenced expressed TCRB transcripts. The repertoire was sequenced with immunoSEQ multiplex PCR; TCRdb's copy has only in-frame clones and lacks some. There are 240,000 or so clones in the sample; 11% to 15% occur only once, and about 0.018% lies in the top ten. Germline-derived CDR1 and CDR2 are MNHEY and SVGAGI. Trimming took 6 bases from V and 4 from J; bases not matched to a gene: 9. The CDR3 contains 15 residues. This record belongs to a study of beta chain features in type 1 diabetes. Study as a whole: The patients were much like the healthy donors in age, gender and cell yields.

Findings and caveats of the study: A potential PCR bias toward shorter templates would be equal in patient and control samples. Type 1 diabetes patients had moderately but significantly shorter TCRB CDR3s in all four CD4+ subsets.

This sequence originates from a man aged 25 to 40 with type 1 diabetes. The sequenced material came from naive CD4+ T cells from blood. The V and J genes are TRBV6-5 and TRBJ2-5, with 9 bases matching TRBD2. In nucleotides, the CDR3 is TGTGCCAGCAGCCAGGGACTAGCCGGGAGAGAGACCCAGTACTTC. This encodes CASSQGLAGRETQYF.